Shown below are 29 T cell receptor beta chains from a single sample sequenced in a study of T cell responses to AZD1222 COVID-19 vaccine. The protocol was immunoSEQ multiplex PCR, while the TCRdb copy is restricted to in-frame clones and leaves out a portion. The table records 100,000 to 150,000 clones, around 89% of them present only once. The sequencing here drew on peripheral blood, taken on day 0 of AZD1222 vaccination. The receptors derive from an adult in good health.

This rearrangement joins TRBV21-1 to TRBJ1-5; TRBD1, the table's D call, was not compared with the DNA. TRBV21-1 has pseudogene status. The CDR3 loop spans 15 amino acids. DNA of the CDR3: TGTGCCAGCAGTACGCTCAGGGGAAATCCTCAGCCCCAGCATTTT. It yields the protein CASSTLRGNPQPQHF.

This chain links TRBV7-2 with TRBJ1-4; tentatively, D is TRBD1 (6 bases). This CDR3 has 15 amino acids. Between the trimmed V and J ends, which lost 3 bases and 0 bases, there was a span of 8 bases. CDR1 is SGHTA and CDR2 is FQGNSA in the germline V gene. The CDR3 DNA is TGTGCCAGCAGCTTCCAGGGGACAACTAATGAAAAACTGTTTTTT. It is translated as CASSFQGTTNEKLFF.

The chain is built from TRBV20-1 and TRBJ1-5; D possibly corresponds to TRBD1 (5 bases). With 5 bases removed from V and 7 bases from J, the gap between germline ends came to 15 bases. There are 13 residues in the CDR3. Per germline, CDR1 DFQATT and CDR2 SNEGSKA (reference sequence). CDR3 sequence reads: CSAGGLEGQPQHF. Here the CDR3 DNA reads TGCAGTGCTGGTGGCCTCGAGGGGCAGCCCCAGCATTTT.

The rearrangement uses TRBV4-1 and TRBJ2-3; D unresolved. Germline CDR1 is MGHRA and CDR2 is YSYEKL. There are 14 residues in the CDR3. Trimming cost V 5 bases and J 0 bases, with 9 bases left between them. The CDR3 DNA follows: TGCGCCAGCAGCTCGGGTGATAGCACAGATACGCAGTATTTT. Protein product: CASSSGDSTDTQYF.

The chain combines TRBV27 with TRBJ1-4, with D unclear. Germline V gives CDR1 MNHEY, CDR2 SMNVEV (reference sequence). V gave up 6 bases and J gave up 3 bases, with 14 bases separating them. This CDR3 contains 15 residues. The CDR3 here is CASSFRGFPNEKLFF. The CDR3 nucleotides read TGTGCCAGCAGCTTTAGAGGGTTTCCTAATGAAAAACTGTTTTTT.

The CDR3 DNA reads TGTGCCAGTAGTATAGGAGACACTGCAACTAATGAAAAACTGTTTTTT. It encodes CASSIGDTATNEKLFF. The rearrangement uses TRBV19 and TRBJ1-4; D not resolved. The V end lost 1 base, the J end lost 0 bases, and 9 bases lay between the germline ends. The CDR3 has 16 amino acids. Germline assignment: CDR1 LNHDA and CDR2 SQIVND (reference sequence).

The V call is TRBV9, the J call TRBJ2-3, with 7 bases aligning to TRBD2. The CDR3 runs to 15 residues. J gave up 2 bases and V 0 bases, and 3 bases lay outside the gene matches. Per germline, CDR1 SGDLS and CDR2 YYNGEE. CDR3 sequence reads: CASSVGGGYTDTQYF. The CDR3, as DNA: TGTGCCAGCAGCGTAGGGGGAGGGTACACAGATACGCAGTATTTT.

The chain recombines TRBV27 with TRBJ2-1; unclear D gene. The CDR3 totals 13 residues. Germline V gene sequence: CDR1 MNHEY, CDR2 SMNVEV (reference sequence). The V end was cut by 5 bases, the J end by 7 bases, with 12 bases between. The DNA for the CDR3 is TGTGCCAGCAGTAACCCGACTGTTAATGAGCAGTTCTTC. This encodes CASSNPTVNEQFF.

This sequence joins TRBV28 and TRBJ1-1, with D hard to call. CDR1 is MDHEN, CDR2 SYDVKM, per germline. The length of the CDR3 is 12 residues. The ends were cut back, 8 bases at V and 6 bases at J, with 13 bases in the middle. This CDR3 is CASAKRAAEAFF. CDR3 DNA sequence: TGTGCCAGCGCTAAAAGGGCAGCTGAAGCTTTCTTT.

This sequence joins TRBV9 and TRBJ1-4; the D gene is possibly TRBD1 (5 bases). V was clipped by 1 base and J by 8 bases, with 12 bases between them. Looked up from germline, CDR1 is SGDLS and CDR2 is YYNGEE. The CDR3 contains 14 residues. The CDR3 region has the DNA TGTGCCAGCAGCGTACCCGGGGGGAGCGAAAAACTGTTTTTT. This codes for CASSVPGGSEKLFF.

A single count supports this clone. J is TRBJ2-3 and V is TRBV10-3; D possibly corresponds to TRBD2 (6 bases). With 11 bases removed from V and 2 bases from J, the gap between germline ends came to 14 bases. Germline assignment: CDR1 ENHRY and CDR2 SYGVKD. The CDR3 runs 13 residues. The CDR3 DNA follows: TGTGCCGGGGGGACTCAGGACACAGATACGCAGTATTTT. This sequence encodes CAGGTQDTDTQYF.

The J gene is TRBJ2-7, the V gene TRBV27, with TRBD2 matching 7 bases. The CDR3 consists of 14 residues. CDR1 MNHEY and CDR2 SMNVEV come from the germline V gene (reference sequence). V trimming: 3 bases; J trimming: 11 bases; junction bases outside the gene matches: 13. The CDR3 protein is CASSFLAAQDFEYF. CDR3 in DNA: TGTGCCAGCAGTTTTCTAGCGGCCCAAGATTTTGAGTACTTC.

This rearrangement joins TRBV2 to TRBJ1-3; 10 bases fit TRBD1. Germline V lookup: CDR1 SNHLY, CDR2 FYNNEI. After removal of 6 bases from V and 4 bases from J, the junction contained 3 bases not matched to a gene. The CDR3 sequence is 14 residues long. CDR3 in amino acids: CASRWDRGGNTIYF. CDR3 sequence (DNA): TGTGCCAGCAGATGGGACAGGGGCGGAAACACCATATATTTT.

The rearrangement joins TRBV19 to TRBJ1-2; 7 bases align to TRBD1. J gave up 2 bases and V 5 bases, and 8 bases lay outside the gene matches. The CDR3 has 15 residues. Germline V gene lookup returns CDR1 LNHDA and CDR2 SQIVND (reference sequence). As DNA, the CDR3 is TGTGCCAGTAGTGTCCCCGGGACAGCGAACTATGGCTACACCTTC. It codes for CASSVPGTANYGYTF. Looking up the rest from reference TRBV19 and TRBJ1-2 gives the full variable domain: DGGITQSPKYLFRKEGQNVTLSCEQNLNHDAMYWYRQDPGQGLRLIYYSQIVNDFQKGDIAEGYSVSREKKESFPLTVTSAQKNPTAFYLCASSVPGTANYGYTFGSGTRLTVV.

This clone appeared once. V usage is TRBV18 and J usage is TRBJ1-5; 7 nucleotides line up with TRBD1. The length of the CDR3 is 18 residues. Germline CDR1 reads KGHSH; CDR2 reads LQKENI. Trimming removed 4 bases from V and 4 bases from J; junction bases left unmatched: 16. CDR3 coding DNA: TGTGCCAGCTCACAAAAAGACAGGGTGAGGGACCTGAATCAGCCCCAGCATTTT. Encoded protein: CASSQKDRVRDLNQPQHF.

The sample holds a few counts of this clone. The V and J genes are TRBV7-8 and TRBJ2-7, with 9 bases lining up with TRBD1. The CDR3 has 15 residues. Germline trimming cut 3 bases from V and 0 bases from J; bases unmatched to any gene: 3. Germline CDR1 SGHVS, CDR2 FQNEAQ. The CDR3 spells CASSFRQGVSYEQYF. As DNA, the CDR3 is TGTGCCAGCAGCTTTCGACAGGGGGTCTCCTACGAGCAGTACTTC. The whole variable domain, filled in from reference TRBV7-8 and TRBJ2-7, reads GAGVSQSPRYKVAKRGQDVALRCDPISGHVSLFWYQQALGQGPEFLTYFQNEAQLDKSGLPSDRFFAERPEGSVSTLKIQRTQQEDSAVYLCASSFRQGVSYEQYFGPGTRLTVT.

The rearrangement links TRBV18 to TRBJ2-1; 12 nucleotides align to TRBD2. Germline-derived CDR1 and CDR2 are KGHSH and LQKENI. This CDR3 is 16 amino acids long. The V segment lost 4 bases and the J segment 7 bases; nucleotides outside the gene matches: 8. CDR3 amino acids: CASSLPTSGSLNEQFF. The DNA of the CDR3 is TGTGCCAGCTCACTCCCGACTAGCGGGAGCCTAAATGAGCAGTTCTTC.

This clone was seen just once. The chain joins TRBV19 to TRBJ1-1; the D gene is possibly TRBD1 (6 bases). CDR1 is LNHDA and CDR2 is SQIVND in the germline V gene (reference sequence). This CDR3 spans 14 amino acids. The V end was cut by 7 bases, the J end by 2 bases, with 14 bases between. The CDR3: CASKPRDTNTEAFF. As DNA, the CDR3 is TGTGCCAGTAAACCCCGGGACACTAACACTGAAGCTTTCTTT.

The chain couples TRBV24-1 to TRBJ1-1, with a tentative D call TRBD1 (5 bases). Germline CDR1 is KGHDR and CDR2 is SFDVKD. CDR3 size: 15 residues. With 4 bases removed from V and 1 base from J, the gap between germline ends came to 12 bases. The CDR3 DNA reads as TGTGCCACCAGTGACGCGAGAGGGGCGAACACTGAAGCTTTCTTT. Protein product: CATSDARGANTEAFF.

The V call is TRBV11-3, the J call TRBJ2-7, with TRBD2 matching 10 bases. The CDR3 has 15 amino acids. The J segment lost 3 bases and the V segment lost 5 bases, leaving 7 bases of the junction unmatched. Germline CDR1 reads SGHNT; CDR2 reads YENEEA. CDR3 region: CASSQTSGHGYEQYF. The CDR3 DNA sequence: TGTGCCAGCAGCCAGACTAGCGGGCACGGCTACGAGCAGTACTTC.

The CDR3 spells CASSNLDYPDTQYF. CDR3 bases: TGTGCCAGCAGCAACCTGGACTACCCAGATACGCAGTATTTT. V gene TRBV28 combines with J gene TRBJ2-3; the D gene is possibly TRBD2 (6 bases). V shed 6 bases and J shed 4 bases, with 14 bases lying between them. CDR1 and CDR2 (germline): MDHEN, SYDVKM. The CDR3 length is 14 residues.

The J gene is TRBJ2-2, the V gene TRBV14; D is uncertain. There are 14 residues in the CDR3. With 4 bases removed from V and 6 bases from J, the gap between germline ends came to 12 bases. Germline CDR1 SGHDN, CDR2 FVKESK. The CDR3 region is CASSPYLIPGELFF. CDR3 sequence (DNA): TGTGCCAGCAGCCCCTACCTGATTCCCGGGGAGCTGTTTTTT.

This clone has only a few counts. This chain connects TRBV7-6 to TRBJ2-5; no clear D gene. V was trimmed by 0 bases and J by 5 bases, leaving 16 bases between them. The CDR3 contains 16 residues. The V gene's germline CDR1 is SGHVS and CDR2 FNYEAQ. CDR3 protein: CASSLAPQRLGETQYF. In DNA form, the CDR3 reads TGTGCCAGCAGCTTAGCCCCCCAGCGTCTCGGTGAGACCCAGTACTTC.

The CDR3 region is CASSLDGYPTGTEAFF. The CDR3 nucleotides are TGTGCCAGCAGCCTTGATGGGTACCCGACAGGCACTGAAGCTTTCTTT. V and J are TRBV11-1 and TRBJ1-1, with D possibly matching TRBD1 (6 bases). This CDR3 is 16 amino acids long. Germline assignment: CDR1 SGHAT and CDR2 FQDESV (reference sequence). The V end was cut by 5 bases, the J end by 4 bases, with 20 bases between.

This chain uses TRBV28 with TRBJ1-6, with D possibly TRBD1 on 6 matching bases. The CDR3 has 19 amino acids. Germline-derived CDR1 and CDR2 are MDHEN and SYDVKM. Trimming took 4 bases from V and 5 from J, leaving 24 bases between them. In nucleotides, the CDR3 is TGTGCCAGCAGTTATATAGACAGGATAACTCATGTAAATAATTCACCCCTCCACTTT. Protein product: CASSYIDRITHVNNSPLHF.

This clone was observed once. The rearrangement uses TRBV6-2 or TRBV6-3 and TRBJ2-7, with 7 bases that match TRBD2. CDR1 and CDR2 (germline): MNHEY, SVGEGT. J lost 0 bases, V lost 2 bases, and 10 bases had no gene match. The length of the CDR3 is 17 residues. CDR3 region: CASSYLVRGDPSYEQYF. For the CDR3, the DNA is TGTGCCAGCAGTTACCTCGTTCGGGGGGACCCCTCCTACGAGCAGTACTTC.

This clone is a singleton in its sample. This sequence joins TRBV20-1 and TRBJ2-7; 13 positions agree with TRBD2. With 3 bases clipped from V and 4 bases from J, the junction kept 3 bases outside the gene matches. The CDR3 consists of 14 residues. Germline V gene data show CDR1 as DFQATT and CDR2 as SNEGSKA (reference sequence). CDR3 protein: CSASGLAGEYEQYF. The CDR3, as DNA: TGCAGTGCTAGTGGACTAGCGGGAGAATACGAGCAGTACTTC.

The J gene is TRBJ2-7, the V gene TRBV6-1; TRBD2 aligns across 11 bases. CDR3 size: 17 residues. Looked up from germline, CDR1 is MNHNS and CDR2 is SASEGT. Germline trimming cut 1 base from V and 3 bases from J; bases unmatched to any gene: 8. The chain's CDR3 is CASSEGLAGTPLYEQYF. CDR3 nucleotide sequence: TGTGCCAGCAGTGAAGGACTAGCGGGAACCCCCCTCTACGAGCAGTACTTC.

The V gene is TRBV28, the J gene TRBJ2-2; the D gene is possibly TRBD2 (7 bases). V was shortened by 2 bases and J by 4 bases, with 8 bases between the two germline ends. Germline V CDR1 and CDR2: MDHEN, SYDVKM. The CDR3 is 14 residues long. The CDR3 here is CASSLRGGTGELFF. The CDR3, as DNA: TGTGCCAGCAGTTTAAGGGGGGGCACCGGGGAGCTGTTTTTT.